The TCR beta chain described here comes from a study of response to subunit inactivated influenza vaccine. TCRdb reanalysed the RT-PCR reads using MiXCR and keeps one entry per CDR3 protein. The sample shows about 650,000 distinct CDR3 sequences, approximately 14% of them seen only once. Comment on this clonotype: Its antigen is currently unknown. A read error may produce the germline difference seen at one junction end.

The study's findings and limits: A suggestion made by the authors is that each seasonal influenza vaccination recruits few new T cells.

This clonotype was sampled from a man aged 45-65 years who received an inactivated influenza vaccine. The sequences come from PBMCs from blood, collected approximately 13 days after vaccination.

The CDR3 is CATSYLGGNTGELFF. DNA of the CDR3: TGTGCCACCAGTTATTTGGGCGGTAACACCGGGGAGCTGTTTTTT. The rearrangement joins TRBV24-1 to TRBJ2-2; D gene ambiguous. Germline lookup yields CDR1 KGHDR and CDR2 SFDVKD. The CDR3 sequence is 15 residues long.